The next 10 T cell receptor beta chains were all read from a single sample in a study of blood T cell repertoires in COVID-19. Some clones are missing from TCRdb's copy, which holds only in-frame ones; the method was immunoSEQ multiplex PCR. The sample holds 210,000 or so clones; less than 90% are singletons and the top ten take around 21%. The sequenced sample was peripheral blood. The source of these receptors is a human donor in a cohort sampled during active COVID-19.

The rearrangement uses TRBV12-3 or TRBV12-4 and TRBJ2-3; D perhaps matches TRBD2 (6 bases). V shed 4 bases and J shed 11 bases, with 13 bases lying between them. This CDR3 contains 12 residues. CDR3 region: CASSSAGLKQYF. The CDR3 bases are TGTGCCAGCAGTTCCGCGGGACTCAAGCAGTATTTT.

The chain is built from TRBV5-8 and TRBJ1-1; no clear D gene. V was cut by 0 bases and J by 10 bases, with 16 bases left in between. The CDR3 loop spans 14 amino acids. The germline gives CDR1 SGHTS, CDR2 YDEGEE. The CDR3 bases are TGTGCCAGCAGCTTGGGTGGGCCCGGCAGGCCAGCTTTCTTT. It specifies CASSLGGPGRPAFF.

This clone has a handful of counts. The rearrangement uses TRBV28 and TRBJ2-1; 11 positions agree with TRBD2. The CDR3 length is 16 residues. Germline V gene lookup returns CDR1 MDHEN and CDR2 SYDVKM. The trim removed 5 bases at V and 7 bases at J, leaving 10 bases unmatched. The CDR3 nucleotides read TGTGCCAGCAGTCCCCATAGCGGGAGGGCCGGAAATGAGCAGTTCTTC. This sequence encodes CASSPHSGRAGNEQFF.

V gene TRBV19 combines with J gene TRBJ2-4, with TRBD1 identical over 8 bases. CDR3 size: 15 residues. Germline V gives CDR1 LNHDA, CDR2 SQIVND (reference sequence). With V trimmed by 5 bases and J by 7 bases, 10 bases remained unmatched. CDR3 in DNA: TGTGCCAGTAGTCCCTCGGACAGGGTCGGGAACATTCAGTACTTC. Its translation is CASSPSDRVGNIQYF.

CDR3 residues: CASSRGTSGRADTQYF. As DNA, the CDR3 is TGTGCCAGCAGCCGCGGGACTAGCGGGAGGGCAGATACGCAGTATTTT. The V and J genes are TRBV11-3 and TRBJ2-3; 16 nucleotides line up with TRBD2. The CDR3 spans 16 residues. V dropped 5 bases and J dropped 4; count of bases not matched to a gene: 3. Germline V gene sequence: CDR1 SGHNT, CDR2 YENEEA.

The chain links TRBV18 to TRBJ1-2; a weak D match, TRBD1 (6 bases). V was pared by 3 bases and J by 8 bases, with 22 bases between. This CDR3 is built from 16 residues. Germline CDR1 KGHSH, CDR2 LQKENI. Written as DNA, the CDR3 is TGTGCCAGCTCACCCGGAGGCACTACAGGGTGGACCGGCTACACCTTC. Its translation is CASSPGGTTGWTGYTF.

The chain combines TRBV5-3 with TRBJ1-2; TRBD1 agrees at 9 bases. TRBV5-3 is annotated as an ORF whose role is uncertain. V lost 4 bases, J lost 6 bases, and 10 bases stayed unmatched. The CDR3 totals 15 residues. CDR3 region: CARSDRADRGNGYTF. Written as DNA, the CDR3 is TGTGCCAGAAGCGACAGGGCGGACAGGGGAAATGGCTACACCTTC.

The rearrangement links TRBV15 to TRBJ1-4, with 8 bases matching TRBD1. The CDR3 spans 15 residues. Trimming removed 0 bases from V and 10 bases from J; junction bases left unmatched: 7. Germline-derived CDR1 and CDR2 are LNHNV and YYDKDF (reference sequence). The CDR3 nucleotides read TGTGCCACCAGCAGAGAGCGGACAGGGAGGGGAAAACTGTTTTTT. It codes for CATSRERTGRGKLFF.

The rearrangement joins TRBV11-2 to TRBJ1-2, with a tentative D call TRBD1 (6 bases). The CDR3 runs to 14 residues. Trimming removed 3 bases from V and 5 bases from J, with 13 bases in between. The germline CDR1 and CDR2 sequences are SGHAT and FQNNGV. For the CDR3, the DNA is TGTGCCAGCAGCTTGCAAGGGGGACCATATGGCTACACCTTC. Residues: CASSLQGGPYGYTF.

The rearrangement links TRBV18 to TRBJ2-2, with 10 bases lining up with TRBD1. The CDR3 loop spans 19 amino acids. V shed 4 bases, J shed 3 bases, and the junction held 14 bases outside the gene matches. Germline CDR1 is KGHSH and CDR2 is LQKENI. The CDR3 protein is CASSRQTGGVVGDTGELFF. As DNA, the CDR3 is TGTGCCAGCTCACGGCAGACAGGGGGCGTCGTTGGGGACACCGGGGAGCTGTTTTTT.